The T cell receptor beta chain described here comes from a study of cytomegalovirus exposure and HLA in healthy donors. PCR involved 60 Vbeta and 13 Jbeta primers. Sequenced by immunoSEQ multiplex PCR; TCRdb stores in-frame clones only, minus some. Among some 180,000 clones listed, about three quarters were seen once. The sequenced material came from PBMCs. This clonotype originated in a man in his late teens or twenties in good health and CMV-seronegative.

The CDR3 DNA reads as TGTGCCAGTAGTATAGCACGGGGTAGAGGGGAGCAGTTCTTC. Translated: CASSIARGRGEQFF. The chain is built from TRBV19 and TRBJ2-1, with D tentatively TRBD2 (5 bases). Trimming left V 1 base short and J 10 bases short, with 14 bases between. There are 14 residues in the CDR3. The germline CDR1 and CDR2 sequences are LNHDA and SQIVND (reference sequence).